This entry lists 13 T cell receptor beta chains sequenced from one sample in a study of blood T cell repertoires in COVID-19. Assay: immunoSEQ multiplex PCR; the TCRdb copy retains only in-frame clones and omits some. The sample lists 250,000 to 350,000 clones, 87% occurring once. Source material: peripheral blood. These receptors were collected from a woman aged 50 to 60 who had recovered from COVID-19.

The chain couples TRBV19 to TRBJ1-2; D gene uncertain. V gave up 4 bases and J gave up 5 bases, with 8 bases separating them. Germline V gives CDR1 LNHDA, CDR2 SQIVND (reference sequence). The CDR3 sequence is 12 residues long. The CDR3 DNA follows: TGTGCCAGTAGTAAAACAGAATATGGCTACACCTTC. Translated, it gives CASSKTEYGYTF.

This chain joins TRBV7-9 and TRBJ2-2; possible D gene TRBD1, 5 bases. CDR1 is SEHNR, CDR2 FQNEAQ, per germline (reference sequence). The V end lost 2 bases, the J end lost 5 bases, and 12 bases lay between the germline ends. The CDR3 contains 15 residues. DNA for the CDR3: TGTGCCAGCAGCTTATCCGGTAGGGGAACCGGGGAGCTGTTTTTT. This encodes CASSLSGRGTGELFF.

This clone was observed a few times. This chain connects TRBV9 to TRBJ2-1, with 10 positions matching TRBD1. CDR1 is SGDLS and CDR2 is YYNGEE in the germline V gene. Unmatched junction bases numbered 6, after V lost 4 bases and J lost 8 bases. The CDR3 length is 14 residues. CDR3 DNA sequence: TGTGCCAGCAGCCTAAGGACAGGGGGGGATGAGCAGTTCTTC. Its translation: CASSLRTGGDEQFF.

This sequence joins TRBV7-9 and TRBJ2-1, with D uncertain. Trimming left V 5 bases short and J 8 bases short, with 13 bases between. Per the germline V gene, CDR1 is SEHNR and CDR2 is FQNEAQ (reference sequence). The CDR3 totals 13 residues. The CDR3 sequence is CASSPTVIYEQFF. CDR3 DNA: TGTGCCAGCAGCCCCACGGTGATCTATGAGCAGTTCTTC.

The rearrangement joins TRBV5-8 to TRBJ1-1; a possible D gene is TRBD1 (6 bases). Trimming took off 0 bases at V and 3 bases at J, with 12 bases between the two ends. The CDR3 length is 15 residues. In germline, CDR1 is SGHTS, CDR2 YDEGEE. The CDR3 loop reads CASSLDNRDDTEAFF. The CDR3 DNA follows: TGTGCCAGCAGCTTGGACAACAGGGACGACACTGAAGCTTTCTTT.

The chain has TRBV12-3 or TRBV12-4 and TRBJ1-2, with TRBD1 as a possible D gene (6 bases). The germline V and J ends were trimmed by 6 bases and 4 bases, with 12 bases remaining between them. The CDR3 runs to 13 residues. CDR3 bases: TGTGCCAGCAGCCCACAGGGAAGCTATGGCTACACCTTC. This translates into CASSPQGSYGYTF.

This sequence joins TRBV4-3 and TRBJ1-2; 8 bases align to TRBD1. Germline CDR1 LGHNA, CDR2 YSLEER. This CDR3 contains 14 residues. Trimming cost V 2 bases and J 4 bases; bases outside gene matches: 3. CDR3 DNA sequence: TGCGCCAGCAGCCAATTACAGGGGGGCTATGGCTACACCTTC. This translates into CASSQLQGGYGYTF.

This clone was found once. This sequence joins TRBV6-5 and TRBJ1-6; maybe TRBD1 (5 bases). CDR1 and CDR2 (germline): MNHEY, SVGAGI. CDR3 length equals 16 residues. V was cut by 0 bases and J by 7 bases, with 13 bases left in between. The CDR3: CASSYSRTSSNSPLHF. Written as DNA, the CDR3 is TGTGCCAGCAGTTACTCGAGGACATCCAGCAATTCACCCCTCCACTTT.

This clone was observed a single time. The chain has TRBV3-1 (or the pseudogene TRBV3-2) and TRBJ1-2, with D possibly TRBD1 on 5 matching bases. V was clipped by 0 bases and J by 8 bases, with 22 bases between them. This CDR3 is 17 amino acids long. Germline V gene sequence: CDR1 LGHDT, CDR2 YNNKEL (reference sequence). CDR3 protein: CASSQDLIMGRVIGYTF. The CDR3 DNA sequence: TGTGCCAGCAGCCAAGATCTTATCATGGGCAGGGTTATCGGCTACACCTTC.

The chain uses TRBV6-6 and TRBJ1-2; 11 nucleotides match TRBD1. The CDR3 has 15 amino acids. Trimming at V came to 5 bases and at J to 9 bases, leaving 11 bases not matched to a gene. Germline CDR1 MNHNY, CDR2 SVGAGI (reference sequence). The CDR3 DNA is TGTGCCAGCAGTACGCCGGGACAGGGGGGTGCGAGCTACACCTTC. It translates to CASSTPGQGGASYTF.

This clone was picked up a small number of times. The chain uses TRBV29-1 and TRBJ1-2; D is undetermined. CDR1 is SQVTM, CDR2 ANQGSEA, per germline. The CDR3 has 13 residues. Trimming shortened V by 0 bases and J by 8 bases, and 13 bases separated the two germline ends. The CDR3 reads CSVEDIPGWGYTF. DNA of the CDR3: TGCAGCGTTGAAGATATTCCAGGCTGGGGCTACACCTTC.

CDR3 nucleotide sequence: TGTGCCAGCAGCTTTCGGGGACGGGGGACAGATACGCAGTATTTT. Its translation is CASSFRGRGTDTQYF. V usage is TRBV7-9 and J usage is TRBJ2-3; D possibly corresponds to TRBD2 (6 bases). The germline gives CDR1 SEHNR, CDR2 FQNEAQ (reference sequence). CDR3 length equals 15 residues. V was pared by 3 bases and J by 3 bases, with 13 bases between.

This clone appeared once. The chain carries TRBV5-4 and TRBJ2-5; D ambiguous. The CDR3 runs 13 residues. The V gene lost 0 bases and the J gene lost 4 bases, with 7 bases spanning the gap. Germline V gene data show CDR1 as SGHNT and CDR2 as YYREEE (reference sequence). The CDR3 loop is CASSLERRETQYF. CDR3 nucleotide sequence: TGTGCCAGCAGCTTGGAGAGGAGAGAGACCCAGTACTTC.